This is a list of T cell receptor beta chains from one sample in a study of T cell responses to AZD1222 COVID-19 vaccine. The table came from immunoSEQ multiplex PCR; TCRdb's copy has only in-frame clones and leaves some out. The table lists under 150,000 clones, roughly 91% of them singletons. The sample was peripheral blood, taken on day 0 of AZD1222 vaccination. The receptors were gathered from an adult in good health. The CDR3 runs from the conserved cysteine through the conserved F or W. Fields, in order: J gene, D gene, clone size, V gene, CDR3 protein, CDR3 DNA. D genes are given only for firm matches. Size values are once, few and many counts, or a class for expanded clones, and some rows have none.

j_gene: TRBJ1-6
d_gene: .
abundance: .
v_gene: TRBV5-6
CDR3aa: CASSLTWARGASPLHF
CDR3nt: TGTGCCAGCAGCTTGACATGGGCCAGGGGTGCTTCACCCCTCCACTTT

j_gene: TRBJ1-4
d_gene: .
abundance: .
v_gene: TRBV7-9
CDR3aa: CASSLGGPVEKLFF
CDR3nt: TGTGCCAGCAGCTTAGGGGGCCCGGTAGAAAAACTGTTTTTT

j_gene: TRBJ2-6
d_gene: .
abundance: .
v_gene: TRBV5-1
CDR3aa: CASSGSASGANVLTF
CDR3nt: TGCGCCAGCAGCGGGAGCGCTTCTGGGGCCAACGTCCTGACTTTC

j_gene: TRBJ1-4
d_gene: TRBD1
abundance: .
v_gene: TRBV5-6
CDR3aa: CASSFPGAQGNEKLFF
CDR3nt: TGTGCCAGCAGCTTCCCCGGAGCACAGGGGAATGAAAAACTGTTTTTT

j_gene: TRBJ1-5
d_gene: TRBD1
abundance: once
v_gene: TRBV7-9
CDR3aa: CASSLEKNRGGKSAPAF
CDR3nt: TGTGCCAGCAGCTTAGAGAAAAACAGGGGAGGAAAATCAGCCCCAGCATTT

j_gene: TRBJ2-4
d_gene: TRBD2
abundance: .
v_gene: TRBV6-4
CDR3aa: CASNLAGYKNIQYF
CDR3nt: TGTGCCAGCAACCTAGCGGGATACAAAAACATTCAGTACTTC

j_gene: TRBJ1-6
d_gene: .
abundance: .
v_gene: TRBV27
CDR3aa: CASSPLRSASSYNSPLHF
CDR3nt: TGTGCCAGCAGTCCTCTACGGAGCGCCAGCTCCTATAATTCACCCCTCCACTTT

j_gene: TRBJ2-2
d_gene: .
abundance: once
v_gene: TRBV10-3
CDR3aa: CAIKDTGELFF
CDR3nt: TGTGCCATCAAAGACACCGGGGAGCTGTTTTTT

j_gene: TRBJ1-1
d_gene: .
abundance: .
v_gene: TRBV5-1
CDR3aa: CASSWADRNTEAFF
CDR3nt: TGCGCCAGCAGCTGGGCGGACAGGAACACTGAAGCTTTCTTT

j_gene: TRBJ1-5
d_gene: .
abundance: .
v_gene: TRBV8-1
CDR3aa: CGSASAALALCSNQPQHF
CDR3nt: TGTGGCAGTGCATCCGCAGCCCTGGCACTGTGTAGCAATCAGCCCCAGCATTTT

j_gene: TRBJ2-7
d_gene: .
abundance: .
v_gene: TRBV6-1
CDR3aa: CASSEAPREQGYEQYF
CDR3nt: TGTGCCAGCAGTGAAGCGCCACGGGAGCAAGGCTACGAGCAGTACTTC

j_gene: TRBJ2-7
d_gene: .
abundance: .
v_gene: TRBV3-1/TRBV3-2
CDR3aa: CASSQGHRSYEQYF
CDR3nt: TGTGCCAGCAGCCAAGGACATCGCTCCTACGAGCAGTACTTC

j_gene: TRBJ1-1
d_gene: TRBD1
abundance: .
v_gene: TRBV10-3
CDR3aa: CAISESQGATEAFF
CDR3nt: TGTGCCATCAGTGAGTCGCAGGGGGCAACTGAAGCTTTCTTT

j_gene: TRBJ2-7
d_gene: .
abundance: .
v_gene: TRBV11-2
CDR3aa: CASSLSRVEAGYEQYF
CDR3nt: TGTGCCAGCAGCCTATCCAGGGTGGAGGCGGGCTACGAGCAGTACTTC

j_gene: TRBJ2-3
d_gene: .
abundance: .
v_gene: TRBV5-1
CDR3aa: CASSPGPIPTDTQYF
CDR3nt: TGCGCCAGCAGCCCGGGCCCCATCCCCACAGATACGCAGTATTTT

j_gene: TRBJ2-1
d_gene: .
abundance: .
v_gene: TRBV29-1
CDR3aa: CSVDRGAGSYNEQFF
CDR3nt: TGCAGCGTTGATCGTGGCGCAGGCTCCTACAATGAGCAGTTCTTC

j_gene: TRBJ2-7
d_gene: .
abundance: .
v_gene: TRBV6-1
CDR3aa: CASSSYSYEQYF
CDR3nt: TGTGCCAGCAGTTCGTACTCCTACGAGCAGTACTTC